This record concerns one T cell receptor (beta chain) sequence. Time point of the sample: peripheral blood 6 weeks after treatment start. The V gene's germline CDR1 is MGHDK and CDR2 SYGVNS. This CDR3 is built from 15 residues. Trimming pared 2 bases from V and 3 bases from J, leaving 12 bases between. Generated by immunoSEQ multiplex PCR, the TCRdb table keeps only in-frame clones and is missing some. Of about 90,000 clones in the sample, 70% to 90% were seen once. The entry originates in a study of PD-L1 blockade in urothelial cancer. Across the study: Patients, treated from about 2014 onward, received atezolizumab 1,200 mg intravenously every 3 weeks. Patients arrived having already received 0 to 3 prior chemotherapy regimens.

The specimen comprised PBMCs, sampled around atezolizumab (anti-PD-L1) treatment. The TCR sequence derives from a man aged 65-85 years with urothelial cancer. This rearrangement joins TRBV25-1 to TRBJ2-3; D may be TRBD2 (7 bases). The CDR3: CASSERGGRTDTQYF. CDR3 DNA: TGTGCCAGCAGTGAAAGGGGGGGGCGTACAGATACGCAGTATTTT.